Given below is one T cell receptor beta chain in context. Its target is unknown. Alongside a J-beta primer mix, a sample-barcoded 5' primer served in a second PCR lasting roughly 6 to 12 cycles. TCRdb reprocessed the 5' RACE reads via MiXCR and lists one record per CDR3 protein. The sample shows over 600,000 distinct CDR3 sequences, roughly 41% of them seen only once. The data derive from a study of blood T cells in healthy people across ages. Study observations and caveats: It was held that the diversity estimates obtained from one million T cells were underestimates. Donors of long life had a larger count of naive CD4+ cells and greater diversity than aged donors. Naive and antigen-experienced cells were not separated, limiting conclusive comparison.

The CDR3 contains 16 residues. Germline V lookup: CDR1 SGHTA, CDR2 FQGNSA. The junction had 4 bases not matched to a gene; V was cut back by 1 base and J by 1 base. The chain uses TRBV7-2 and TRBJ2-5; 9 positions match TRBD2. Sequencing used blood. This receptor was identified in an older man in good health. The CDR3 DNA reads as TGTGCCAGCAGCTTAGTACTAGCGGGTGTCCAAGAGACCCAGTACTTC. This translates into CASSLVLAGVQETQYF.